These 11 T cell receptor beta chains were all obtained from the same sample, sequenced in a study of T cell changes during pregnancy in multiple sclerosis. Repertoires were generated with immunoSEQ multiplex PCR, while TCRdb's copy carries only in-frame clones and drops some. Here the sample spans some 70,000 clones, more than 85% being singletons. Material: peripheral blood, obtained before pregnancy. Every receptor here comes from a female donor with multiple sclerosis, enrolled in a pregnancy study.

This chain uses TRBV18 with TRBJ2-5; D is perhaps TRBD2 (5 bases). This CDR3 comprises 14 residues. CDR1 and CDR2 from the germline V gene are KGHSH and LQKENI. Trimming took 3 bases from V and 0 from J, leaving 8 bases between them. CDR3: CASSPPGNQETQYF. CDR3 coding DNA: TGTGCCAGCTCACCGCCGGGAAACCAAGAGACCCAGTACTTC. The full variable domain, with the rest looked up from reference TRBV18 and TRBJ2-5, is NAGVMQNPRHLVRRRGQEARLRCSPMKGHSHVYWYRQLPEEGLKFMVYLQKENIIDESGMPKERFSAEFPKEGPSILRIQQVVRGDSAAYFCASSPPGNQETQYFGPGTRLLVL.

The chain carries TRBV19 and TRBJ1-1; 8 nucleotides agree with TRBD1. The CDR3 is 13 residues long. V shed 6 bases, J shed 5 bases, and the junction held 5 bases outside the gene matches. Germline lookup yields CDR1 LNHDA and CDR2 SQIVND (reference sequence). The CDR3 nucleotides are TGTGCCAGTAGATTACAGGGGGGTACTGAAGCTTTCTTT. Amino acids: CASRLQGGTEAFF.

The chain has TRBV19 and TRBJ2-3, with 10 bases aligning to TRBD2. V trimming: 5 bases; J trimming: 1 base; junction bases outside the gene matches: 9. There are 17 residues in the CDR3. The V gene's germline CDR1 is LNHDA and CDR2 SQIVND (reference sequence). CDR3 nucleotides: TGTGCCAGTAGTTTAGCGGGGGGCTCCCCGGGCACAGATACGCAGTATTTT. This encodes CASSLAGGSPGTDTQYF.

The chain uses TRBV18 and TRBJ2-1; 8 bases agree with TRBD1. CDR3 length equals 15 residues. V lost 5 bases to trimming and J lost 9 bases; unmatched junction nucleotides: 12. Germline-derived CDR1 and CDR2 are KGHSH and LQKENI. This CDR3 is CASSDGSGGDFEQFF. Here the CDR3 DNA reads TGTGCCAGCTCAGATGGTTCAGGGGGCGATTTTGAGCAGTTCTTC.

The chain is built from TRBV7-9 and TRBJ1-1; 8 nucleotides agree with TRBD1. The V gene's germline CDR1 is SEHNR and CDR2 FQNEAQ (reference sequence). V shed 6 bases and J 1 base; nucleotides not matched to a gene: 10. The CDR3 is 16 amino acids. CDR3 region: CASRNRGGHRNTEAFF. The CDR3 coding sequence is TGTGCCAGCAGAAACAGGGGGGGCCATAGGAACACTGAAGCTTTCTTT.

CDR3 sequence reads: CASSPPSGGGNEQFF. The CDR3 DNA is TGTGCCAGCAGCCCCCCGAGCGGGGGGGGCAATGAGCAGTTCTTC. The rearrangement links TRBV7-2 to TRBJ2-1; TRBD2 matches at 10 bases. The V segment lost 5 bases and the J segment 6 bases; nucleotides outside the gene matches: 7. Germline CDR1 reads SGHTA; CDR2 reads FQGNSA. The CDR3 spans 15 residues.

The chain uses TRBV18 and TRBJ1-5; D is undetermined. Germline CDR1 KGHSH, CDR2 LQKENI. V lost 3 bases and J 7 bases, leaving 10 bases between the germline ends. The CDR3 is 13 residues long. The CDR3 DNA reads TGTGCCAGCTCACCGGGGTGGGAGCAGCCCCAGCATTTT. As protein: CASSPGWEQPQHF.

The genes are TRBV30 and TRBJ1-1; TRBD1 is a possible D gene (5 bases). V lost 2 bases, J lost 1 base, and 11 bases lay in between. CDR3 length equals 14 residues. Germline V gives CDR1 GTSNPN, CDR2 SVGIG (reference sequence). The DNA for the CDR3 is TGTGCCTGGAGTTACGGGGGGTCGAACACTGAAGCTTTCTTT. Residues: CAWSYGGSNTEAFF.

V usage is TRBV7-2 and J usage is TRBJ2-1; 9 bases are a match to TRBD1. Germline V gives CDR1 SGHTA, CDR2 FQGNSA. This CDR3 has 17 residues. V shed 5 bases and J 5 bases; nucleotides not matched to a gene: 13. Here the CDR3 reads CASSRRMKDRGDNEQFF. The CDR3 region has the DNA TGTGCCAGCAGCCGAAGGATGAAGGACAGGGGCGACAATGAGCAGTTCTTC.

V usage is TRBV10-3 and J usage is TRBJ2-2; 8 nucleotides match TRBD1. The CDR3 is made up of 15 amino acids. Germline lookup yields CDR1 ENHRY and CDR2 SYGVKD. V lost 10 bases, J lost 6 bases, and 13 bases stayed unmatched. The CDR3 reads CATSTQDRAAGELFF. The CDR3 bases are TGTGCCACCTCAACACAGGACAGGGCGGCCGGGGAGCTGTTTTTT.

The CDR3 loop reads CASSRATQETQYF. DNA for the CDR3: TGTGCCAGTAGTAGGGCTACCCAAGAGACCCAGTACTTC. This chain uses TRBV19 with TRBJ2-5; the D is unclear. Germline CDR1 LNHDA, CDR2 SQIVND (reference sequence). Trimming pared 4 bases from V and 1 base from J, leaving 7 bases between. This CDR3 is 13 amino acids long.